This TCR beta chain is from a study of T cell responses to AZD1222 COVID-19 vaccine. This CDR3 contains 14 residues. V was shortened by 6 bases and J by 5 bases, with 16 bases between the two germline ends. The germline V gene has CDR1 SNHLY and CDR2 FYNNEI. Pooled in the analysis were second doses at about 4 or about 12 weeks. With respect to this clone: Its antigen remains unidentified.

General study results and limits: Increased Spike-specific TCR breadth and depth were observed after two AZD1222 doses. Donors in the cohort were predominantly white British and more often female, and clonal diversity was possibly underestimated. Sampling that yielded the repertoires occurred only after the peak T cell response.

TCRdb keeps only in-frame clones here, not all; method: immunoSEQ multiplex PCR. This table has about 130,000 clones, approximately 91% appearing once. The source is an adult who received the AZD1222 COVID-19 vaccine. The genes are TRBV2 and TRBJ2-5; D is perhaps TRBD1 (6 bases). Source: peripheral blood, taken 28 days after the second AZD1222 dose. CDR3 bases: TGTGCCAGCAGACACAGGGACCGAGCGGAGACCCAGTACTTC. This encodes CASRHRDRAETQYF. The full variable domain, with the rest looked up from reference TRBV2 and TRBJ2-5, is EPEVTQTPSHQVTQMGQEVILRCVPISNHLYFYWYRQILGQKVEFLVSFYNNEISEKSEIFDDQFSVERPDGSNFTLKIRSTKLEDSAMYFCASRHRDRAETQYFGPGTRLLVL.